A selection of T cell receptor beta chains follows, all from one sample in a study of STAT5B mutations in CD4+ large granular lymphocyte leukemia. This table comes from immunoSEQ multiplex PCR, and its TCRdb copy is limited to in-frame clones, with some not included. The table includes just over 40,000 clones, 75% to 85% detected once. The sample comprised CD4+ T cells from blood buffy coats. All receptors derive from a human donor in good health. Each CDR3 is given with its conserved first and last residue. A D gene is named only where the DNA matches it firmly. Size values are once, few and many counts, or a class for expanded clones, and some rows have none.

>TRBJ1-1|NA|NA|TRBV6-1
TGTGCCAGCAGTGGTGTACCCAGGGTCGTAGGCACTGAAGCTTTCTTT
CASSGVPRVVGTEAFF
>TRBJ1-2|NA|few|TRBV30
TGTGCCTGGCGGGCAGGGAACTATGGCTACACCTTC
CAWRAGNYGYTF
>TRBJ2-3|NA|NA|TRBV6-5
TGTGCCAGCAATGGCCAGCCTAACACAGATACGCAGTATTTT
CASNGQPNTDTQYF
>TRBJ1-2|TRBD1|NA|TRBV15
TGTGCCACCAGCCGAGGGACAGGGTCTCTCGCCTTC
CATSRGTGSLAF
>TRBJ2-2|NA|few|TRBV28
TGTGCCAGCAGAGGAGGAAGCACCGGGGAGCTGTTTTTT
CASRGGSTGELFF
>TRBJ1-3|NA|NA|TRBV25-1
TGTGCCAGCACCCTTCTCTCTGGAAACACCATATATTTT
CASTLLSGNTIYF
>TRBJ1-4|NA|few|TRBV9
TGTGCCAGCAGCTTCACGTGGGCAACTAATGAAAAACTGTTTTTT
CASSFTWATNEKLFF
>TRBJ2-3|NA|NA|TRBV19
TGTGCCAGTAGTCTTAACAGGTACGGCACAGATACGCAGTATTTT
CASSLNRYGTDTQYF
>TRBJ1-4|TRBD1|NA|TRBV7-2
TGTGCCAGCAGCGCAGGGGGGGCTAATGAAAAACTGTTTTTT
CASSAGGANEKLFF
>TRBJ1-2|TRBD1|NA|TRBV5-6
TGTGCCAGCATCCTCTGGGGACAGCTTTATGGCTACACCTTC
CASILWGQLYGYTF
>TRBJ2-2|TRBD1|NA|TRBV5-1
TGCGCCAGCAGCTTGGGACAGGGGGCCACCGGGGAGCTGTTTTTT
CASSLGQGATGELFF
>TRBJ1-5|TRBD1|few|TRBV6-6
TGTGCCGGCGCCCGCGGGACAGTCAATCAGCCCCAGCATTTT
CAGARGTVNQPQHF
>TRBJ1-2|NA|NA|TRBV2
TGTGCCAGCAGGGGTACAGGCACCCCCTCCAATGGCTACACCTTC
CASRGTGTPSNGYTF
>TRBJ2-5|NA|NA|TRBV7-7
TGTGCTAGCAGCCCCATGGTGTCAGAGACCCAGTACTTC
CASSPMVSETQYF
>TRBJ2-1|NA|NA|TRBV4-2
TGTGCCAGCAGCCAAGATAGGAGGGCCCTCCATGAGCAGTTCTTC
CASSQDRRALHEQFF
>TRBJ1-5|NA|NA|TRBV28
TGTGCCAGCGGGCGGGAGCTCCAGCATTTT
CASGRELQHF
>TRBJ2-1|NA|once|TRBV27
TGTGCCAGCAGTCTCGACAGGGCGGGGTACAATGAGCAGTTCTTC
CASSLDRAGYNEQFF
>TRBJ2-1|NA|NA|TRBV25-1
TGTGCCAGCAGTGATTTCCAGACTCACCACAATGAGCAGTTCTTC
CASSDFQTHHNEQFF
>TRBJ2-7|TRBD1|NA|TRBV6-5
TGTGCCAGCTCGACAGGGGGCCAATTGGTCTACGAGCAGTACTTC
CASSTGGQLVYEQYF
>TRBJ2-1|NA|NA|TRBV30
TGTGCCTGGAGTGTACTCGTTTGGGGCGATGAGCAGTTCTTC
CAWSVLVWGDEQFF
>TRBJ1-5|TRBD1|NA|TRBV30
TGTGCCTGGAGTGCCGGGACAGGGGGATTCTTTAGCAATCAGCCCCAGCATTTT
CAWSAGTGGFFSNQPQHF
>TRBJ2-1|TRBD2|NA|TRBV25-1
TGTGCCAGCAGTGAAGCCGGGACTAGCGGGAGGGCCTACAATGAGCAGTTCTTC
CASSEAGTSGRAYNEQFF
>TRBJ1-2|TRBD1|NA|TRBV4-1
TGCGCCAGCAACCGACAGGGGAATGACTATGGCTACACCTTC
CASNRQGNDYGYTF
>TRBJ2-7|NA|once|TRBV9
TGTGCCAGCAGCCCCACGACGGGGAAAAGCTCCTACGAGCAGTACTTC
CASSPTTGKSSYEQYF
>TRBJ2-1|TRBD2|NA|TRBV6-1
TGTGCCAGCAGGACCCTAGCGGGGGGCCTGGATGAGCAGTTCTTC
CASRTLAGGLDEQFF
>TRBJ2-3|NA|NA|TRBV11-3
TGTGCCAGCAGCTCCCCGCCAGATACGCAGTATTTT
CASSSPPDTQYF
>TRBJ1-2|NA|NA|TRBV10-2
TGCGCCAGCAGTGGACCGGGTGAAGGAGTCGGCTACACCTTC
CASSGPGEGVGYTF
>TRBJ1-1|NA|few|TRBV4-1
TGCGCCAGCAGCCAAGCTGGTGGAGGGCTAGTGTACACTGAAGCTTTCTTT
CASSQAGGGLVYTEAFF
>TRBJ2-7|TRBD1|NA|TRBV10-1
TGCGCCAGCAGTGAAGAAGGGACAGGGCCTAGCGAGCAGTACTTC
CASSEEGTGPSEQYF
>TRBJ2-3|TRBD2|NA|TRBV9
TGTGCCAGCAGCGACCGCGGGGGGGCCAACGCAGATACGCAGTATTTT
CASSDRGGANADTQYF
>TRBJ2-7|TRBD2|NA|TRBV19
TGTGCCAGCCAACTGGCGGGGGGGAACGAGCAGTACTTC
CASQLAGGNEQYF
>TRBJ2-7|TRBD2|NA|TRBV4-3
TGCGCCAGCAGCCCGAGTGGGACTAGCGGGAGACCCTACGAGCAGTACTTC
CASSPSGTSGRPYEQYF
>TRBJ2-4|TRBD2|NA|TRBV9
TGTGCCAGCAGCGTGGGTAGCGGGGGGCTAAACATTCAGTACTTC
CASSVGSGGLNIQYF
>TRBJ2-6|NA|NA|TRBV5-4
TGTGCCAGCAGCTTGGGGGGACCGTTCTCTGGGGCCAACGTCCTGACTTTC
CASSLGGPFSGANVLTF
>TRBJ1-2|TRBD1|NA|TRBV7-6
TGTGCCAGCAGCTCGAACGTCGACAGGGGACGCGGCTACACCTTC
CASSSNVDRGRGYTF
>TRBJ2-7|TRBD2|NA|TRBV27
TGTGCCAGCAGTTCGCTAGCGGGAGTATACGAGCAGTACTTC
CASSSLAGVYEQYF
>TRBJ1-1|NA|few|TRBV4-2
TGTGCCAGCAGACCAGACAGGCGGGGCACTGAAGCTTTCTTT
CASRPDRRGTEAFF
>TRBJ2-7|TRBD2|NA|TRBV9
TGTGCCAGCAGCTTAAGCGGGGGGGCTTCTGAAGAGCAGTACTTC
CASSLSGGASEEQYF
>TRBJ1-2|NA|NA|TRBV10-3
TGTGCCATCAGTGAGTCGGGCCCCACAGCTCCTTCTAACTATGGCTACACCTTC
CAISESGPTAPSNYGYTF
>TRBJ2-3|TRBD2|NA|TRBV7-3
TGTGCCAGCATCACCCCAGCGGGGGGAATCACAGATACGCAGTATTTT
CASITPAGGITDTQYF
>TRBJ2-4|NA|NA|TRBV19
TGTGCCAGTAGTGTTGGACAGCCCTCAGGGTTAGCCAAAAACATTCAGTACTTC
CASSVGQPSGLAKNIQYF
>TRBJ2-5|NA|once|TRBV18
TGTGCCAGCTCACCACCCACGGGAGAGACCCAGTACTTC
CASSPPTGETQYF